The 22 T cell receptor beta chains given below trace back to one sample, sequenced in a study of control samples from healthy donors and cancer patients. The repertoire was sequenced with immunoSEQ multiplex PCR; TCRdb's copy has only in-frame clones and lacks some. Of about 140,000 clones detected, 91% appear once; the ten largest clones hold more than 6.5%. The sample taken for sequencing was blood. These receptors all come from a man between 18 and 29 years old in good health.

The chain combines TRBV6-6 with TRBJ2-7, with 10 bases that match TRBD1. From germline, CDR1 is MNHNY and CDR2 SVGAGI (reference sequence). With V trimmed by 7 bases and J by 5 bases, 11 bases remained unmatched. CDR3 length: 15 residues. The CDR3 DNA reads TGTGCCAGCAACGCCCAGGGGACAGGGGAAGACGAGCAGTACTTC. Translating it yields CASNAQGTGEDEQYF.

A single count supports this clone. The chain joins TRBV24-1 to TRBJ1-2; no firm D call. V was shortened by 7 bases and J by 0 bases, with 20 bases between the two germline ends. Looked up from germline, CDR1 is KGHDR and CDR2 is SFDVKD. The CDR3 contains 17 residues. CDR3 nucleotides: TGTGCCACCAGCGATCCTACCGGGTCCCTTTCTAACTATGGCTACACCTTC. It translates to CATSDPTGSLSNYGYTF.

The chain links TRBV19 to TRBJ2-7, with D perhaps matching TRBD2 (5 bases). The CDR3 is made up of 14 amino acids. Trimming cost V 3 bases and J 0 bases, with 9 bases left between them. CDR1 is LNHDA and CDR2 is SQIVND in the germline V gene (reference sequence). The CDR3 region is CASSMSGDSYEQYF. CDR3 bases: TGTGCCAGTAGTATGTCCGGGGACTCCTACGAGCAGTACTTC.

The sample holds one count of this clone. This chain connects TRBV18 to TRBJ1-6; D gene uncertain. Germline CDR1 reads KGHSH; CDR2 reads LQKENI. V was trimmed by 2 bases and J by 8 bases, leaving 7 bases between them. This CDR3 comprises 13 residues. The DNA of the CDR3 is TGTGCCAGCTCACCAAGCGGGGATTCACCCCTCCACTTT. Protein product: CASSPSGDSPLHF. Full variable domain (missing parts from reference TRBV18 and TRBJ1-6): NAGVMQNPRHLVRRRGQEARLRCSPMKGHSHVYWYRQLPEEGLKFMVYLQKENIIDESGMPKERFSAEFPKEGPSILRIQQVVRGDSAAYFCASSPSGDSPLHFGNGTRLTVT.

CDR3 DNA sequence: TGTGCCAGCAGTTTTCTGGCTTACTACGAGCAGTACTTC. It translates to CASSFLAYYEQYF. The V and J genes are TRBV28 and TRBJ2-7; D not certain. The V gene lost 3 bases and the J gene lost 3 bases, with 9 bases spanning the gap. Germline CDR1 MDHEN, CDR2 SYDVKM. The CDR3 runs to 13 residues.

The rearrangement joins TRBV6-2 or TRBV6-3 to TRBJ1-5; D not certain. Germline CDR1 MNHEY, CDR2 SVGEGT. V lost 2 bases, J lost 3 bases, and 8 bases lay in between. The CDR3 sequence is 14 residues long. Here the CDR3 reads CASSYVGYNQPQHF. The CDR3 nucleotides read TGTGCCAGCAGTTACGTAGGGTACAATCAGCCCCAGCATTTT.

The chain is built from TRBV6-5 and TRBJ1-1; TRBD1 might be the D (5 bases). CDR3 size: 13 residues. The V gene lost 8 bases and the J gene lost 5 bases, with 15 bases spanning the gap. Germline V gene lookup returns CDR1 MNHEY and CDR2 SVGAGI. CDR3: CASVRGLGTEAFF. CDR3 coding DNA: TGTGCCAGCGTCCGGGGGTTGGGTACTGAAGCTTTCTTT.

This chain connects TRBV5-5 to TRBJ2-1; D is uncertain. Per the germline V gene, CDR1 is SGHKS and CDR2 is YYEKEE (reference sequence). With 4 bases removed from V and 4 bases from J, the gap between germline ends came to 6 bases. This CDR3 has 12 amino acids. Here the CDR3 DNA reads TGTGCCAGCAGCCCAGATTACAATGAGCAGTTCTTC. Its translation: CASSPDYNEQFF. Drawing the rest from reference TRBV5-5 and TRBJ2-1, the complete variable domain is DAGVTQSPTHLIKTRGQQVTLRCSPISGHKSVSWYQQVLGQGPQFIFQYYEKEERGRGNFPDRFSARQFPNYSSELNVNALLLGDSALYLCASSPDYNEQFFGPGTRLTVL.

This chain uses TRBV2 with TRBJ1-1; the match to TRBD1 covers 7 bases. CDR3 length equals 15 residues. With 6 bases clipped from V and 2 bases from J, the junction kept 9 bases outside the gene matches. Germline V gene lookup returns CDR1 SNHLY and CDR2 FYNNEI. The CDR3 DNA follows: TGTGCCAGCAGGGTAAAGACAGGGATTAACACTGAAGCTTTCTTT. Its protein is CASRVKTGINTEAFF.

The J gene is TRBJ1-5, the V gene TRBV6-1; no firm D call. This CDR3 has 12 residues. Trimming removed 2 bases from V and 6 bases from J, with 5 bases in between. The germline V gene encodes CDR1 MNHNS and CDR2 SASEGT. CDR3 sequence reads: CASSEQIQPQHF. The CDR3 DNA follows: TGTGCCAGCAGTGAACAGATTCAGCCCCAGCATTTT.

The rearrangement joins TRBV18 to TRBJ2-3; 9 bases match TRBD2. Germline V gene data show CDR1 as KGHSH and CDR2 as LQKENI. The V segment lost 2 bases and the J segment 2 bases; nucleotides outside the gene matches: 8. The CDR3 runs 17 residues. The CDR3 region has the DNA TGTGCCAGCTCACCATCGGTAGCGGGGGTTATCACAGATACGCAGTATTTT. Translating gives CASSPSVAGVITDTQYF. Supplemented by reference TRBV18 and TRBJ2-3, the full variable domain reads NAGVMQNPRHLVRRRGQEARLRCSPMKGHSHVYWYRQLPEEGLKFMVYLQKENIIDESGMPKERFSAEFPKEGPSILRIQQVVRGDSAAYFCASSPSVAGVITDTQYFGPGTRLTVL.

CDR3 DNA: TGTGCCAGCATTACTGACAGATACAATGAGCAGTTCTTC. Amino acids: CASITDRYNEQFF. The chain uses TRBV2 and TRBJ2-1; weak D call: TRBD1 (5 bases). V gave up 7 bases and J gave up 4 bases, with 11 bases separating them. The CDR3 spans 13 residues. From germline, CDR1 is SNHLY and CDR2 FYNNEI.

The gene calls are TRBV12-5 and TRBJ2-3; 10 nucleotides agree with TRBD2. Trimming cost V 5 bases and J 4 bases; bases outside gene matches: 15. The CDR3 is 18 residues long. Germline CDR1 LGHNT, CDR2 FRNRAP. CDR3 bases: TGTGCTAGTGGTCGCCGAATAGCGGGGGGCCGGGAGGCAGATACGCAGTATTTT. It codes for CASGRRIAGGREADTQYF.

This sequence joins TRBV27 and TRBJ1-1; 9 bases are a match to TRBD1. Trimming took 5 bases from V and 1 from J; bases not matched to a gene: 17. Germline V lookup: CDR1 MNHEY, CDR2 SMNVEV (reference sequence). The CDR3 has 19 amino acids. The chain's CDR3 is CASSPDSTGGLRGNTEAFF. CDR3 bases: TGTGCCAGCAGTCCCGACTCCACAGGGGGCCTTCGGGGGAACACTGAAGCTTTCTTT.

The V call is TRBV4-1, the J call TRBJ1-4, with TRBD1 matching 9 bases. Germline V CDR1 and CDR2: MGHRA, YSYEKL. V was clipped by 2 bases and J by 8 bases; unmatched bases: 9. This CDR3 region has 16 residues. The CDR3 here is CASSQPGGQGIEKLFF. The CDR3 DNA sequence: TGCGCCAGCAGCCAACCGGGGGGACAGGGAATAGAAAAACTGTTTTTT.

CDR3: CSASAGYRNQPQHF. The CDR3 DNA sequence: TGCAGTGCTAGTGCAGGGTATAGAAATCAGCCCCAGCATTTT. This rearrangement joins TRBV20-1 to TRBJ1-5; possibly TRBD1 for D (5 bases). Germline V gives CDR1 DFQATT, CDR2 SNEGSKA (reference sequence). Deletions cut 3 bases from V and 4 bases from J, with 13 bases between. The CDR3 runs 14 residues.

The chain joins TRBV24-1 to TRBJ2-2, with 11 bases aligning to TRBD2. The V segment lost 4 bases and the J segment 5 bases; nucleotides outside the gene matches: 8. The CDR3 is 17 residues long. Germline CDR1 reads KGHDR; CDR2 reads SFDVKD. CDR3 amino acids: CATSDATSGGLTGELFF. In DNA form, the CDR3 reads TGTGCCACCAGTGACGCCACTAGCGGGGGATTGACCGGGGAGCTGTTTTTT.

This clone is a singleton in its sample. The rearrangement links TRBV18 to TRBJ1-1, with a weak D call TRBD1 (6 bases). This CDR3 spans 16 amino acids. Germline CDR1 and CDR2: KGHSH and LQKENI. V shed 6 bases and J shed 4 bases, with 21 bases lying between them. The CDR3, as DNA: TGTGCCAGCTCCCTCTCAACCCCGGGGGCGGGCACTGAAGCTTTCTTT. As protein: CASSLSTPGAGTEAFF.

This clone was detected only a few times. The chain combines TRBV6-4 with TRBJ2-1, with D possibly TRBD1 on 6 matching bases. The germline gives CDR1 MRHNA, CDR2 SNTAGT. The CDR3 consists of 15 residues. V lost 3 bases and J 5 bases, leaving 14 bases between the germline ends. This CDR3 is CASSEVGAGNNEQFF. The CDR3 coding sequence is TGTGCCAGCAGTGAAGTGGGGGCAGGGAACAATGAGCAGTTCTTC.

This chain links TRBV4-1 with TRBJ1-1; D remains ambiguous. The CDR3 has 15 residues. Germline CDR1 MGHRA, CDR2 YSYEKL. With 1 base removed from V and 1 base from J, the gap between germline ends came to 10 bases. The CDR3 region has the DNA TGCGCCAGCAGCCAAGTGTTCCAGACGAACACTGAAGCTTTCTTT. Translation: CASSQVFQTNTEAFF.

This clone appeared once. The rearrangement links TRBV5-4 to TRBJ1-2; no firm D call. Deletions cut 4 bases from V and 3 bases from J, with 10 bases between. The V gene's germline CDR1 is SGHNT and CDR2 YYREEE (reference sequence). The CDR3 is 13 residues long. The CDR3 region has the DNA TGTGCCAGCAGCAGGGATATCGACTATGGCTACACCTTC. Amino acid sequence: CASSRDIDYGYTF.

This clone was counted a single time. V is TRBV10-2 and J is TRBJ2-3; 9 nucleotides align to TRBD1. The germline CDR1 and CDR2 sequences are WSHSY and SAAADI. The CDR3 length is 15 residues. After removal of 2 bases from V and 6 bases from J, the junction contained 6 bases not matched to a gene. The CDR3 loop reads CASSEPGQGMDTQYF. The CDR3 nucleotides are TGCGCCAGCAGTGAGCCGGGACAGGGTATGGATACGCAGTATTTT.